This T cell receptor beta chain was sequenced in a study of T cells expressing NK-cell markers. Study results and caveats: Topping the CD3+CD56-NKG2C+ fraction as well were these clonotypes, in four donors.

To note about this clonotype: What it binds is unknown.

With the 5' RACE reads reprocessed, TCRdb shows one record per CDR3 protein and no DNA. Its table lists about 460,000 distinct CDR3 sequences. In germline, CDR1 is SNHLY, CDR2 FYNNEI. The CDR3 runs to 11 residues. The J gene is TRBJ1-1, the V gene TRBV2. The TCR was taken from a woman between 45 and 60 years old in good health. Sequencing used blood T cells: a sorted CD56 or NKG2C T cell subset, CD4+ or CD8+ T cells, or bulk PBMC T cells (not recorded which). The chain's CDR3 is CAGLTHTEAFF.